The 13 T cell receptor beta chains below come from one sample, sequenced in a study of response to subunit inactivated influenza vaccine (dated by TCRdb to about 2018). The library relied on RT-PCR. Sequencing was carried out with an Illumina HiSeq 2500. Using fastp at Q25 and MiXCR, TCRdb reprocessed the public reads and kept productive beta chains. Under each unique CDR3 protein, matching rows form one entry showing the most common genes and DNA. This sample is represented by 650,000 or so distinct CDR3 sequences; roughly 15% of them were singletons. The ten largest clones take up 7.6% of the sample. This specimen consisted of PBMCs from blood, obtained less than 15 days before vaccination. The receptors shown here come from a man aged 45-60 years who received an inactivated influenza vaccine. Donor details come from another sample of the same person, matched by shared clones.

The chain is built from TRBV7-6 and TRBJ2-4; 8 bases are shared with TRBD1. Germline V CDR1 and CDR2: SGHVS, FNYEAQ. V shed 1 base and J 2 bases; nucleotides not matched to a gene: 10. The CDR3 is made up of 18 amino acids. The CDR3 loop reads CASSLGAPGGMTKNIQYF. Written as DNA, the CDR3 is TGTGCCAGCAGCTTAGGGGCACCAGGGGGCATGACCAAAAACATTCAGTACTTC. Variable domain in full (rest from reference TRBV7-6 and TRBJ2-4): GAGVSQSPRYKVTKRGQDVALRCDPISGHVSLYWYRQALGQGPEFLTYFNYEAQQDKSGLPNDRFSAERPEGSISTLTIQRTEQRDSAMYRCASSLGAPGGMTKNIQYFGAGTRLSVL.

CDR3 DNA: TGCGCCAGCAGCCCAAGGTGGCAGGGGGTGAACGAGCAGTACTTC. The encoded protein is CASSPRWQGVNEQYF. V and J are TRBV5-1 and TRBJ2-7, with TRBD1 matching 7 bases. CDR1 SGHRS and CDR2 YFSETQ come from the germline V gene. Unmatched junction bases numbered 12, after V lost 4 bases and J lost 5 bases. CDR3 size: 15 residues.

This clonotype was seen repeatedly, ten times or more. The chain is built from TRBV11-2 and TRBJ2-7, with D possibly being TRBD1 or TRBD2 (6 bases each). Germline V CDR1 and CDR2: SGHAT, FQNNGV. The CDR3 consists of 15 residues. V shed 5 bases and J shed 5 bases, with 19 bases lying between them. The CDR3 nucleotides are TGTGCCAGCAGCGAAAGAGCCGGGGGCCTCCACGAGCAGTACTTC. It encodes CASSERAGGLHEQYF.

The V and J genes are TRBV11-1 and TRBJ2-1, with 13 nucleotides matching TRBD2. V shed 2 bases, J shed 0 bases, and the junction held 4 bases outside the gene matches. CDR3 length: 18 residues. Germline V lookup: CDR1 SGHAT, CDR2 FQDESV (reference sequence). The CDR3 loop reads CASSLPGLAGPSYNEQFF. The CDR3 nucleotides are TGTGCCAGCAGCTTACCGGGACTAGCGGGACCCTCCTACAATGAGCAGTTCTTC.

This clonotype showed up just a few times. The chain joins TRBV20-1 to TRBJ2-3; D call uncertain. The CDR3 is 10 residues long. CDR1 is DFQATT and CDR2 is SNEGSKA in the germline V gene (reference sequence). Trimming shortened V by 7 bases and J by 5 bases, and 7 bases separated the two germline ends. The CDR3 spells CSGAKDTQYF. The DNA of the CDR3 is TGCAGTGGGGCAAAAGATACGCAGTATTTT.

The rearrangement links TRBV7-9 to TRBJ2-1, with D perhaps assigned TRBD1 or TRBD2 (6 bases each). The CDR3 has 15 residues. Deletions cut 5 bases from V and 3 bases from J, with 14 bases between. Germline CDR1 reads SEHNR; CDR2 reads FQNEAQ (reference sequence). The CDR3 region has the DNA TGTGCCAGCAGCAGGGGGGCAGACCACTACAATGAGCAGTTCTTC. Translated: CASSRGADHYNEQFF.

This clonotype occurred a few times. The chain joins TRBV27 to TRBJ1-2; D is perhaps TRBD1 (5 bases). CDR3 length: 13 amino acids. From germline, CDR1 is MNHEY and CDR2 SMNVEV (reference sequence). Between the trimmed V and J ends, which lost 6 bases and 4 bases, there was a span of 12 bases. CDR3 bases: TGTGCCAGCAGACCCAGGGACTTCTATGGCTACACCTTC. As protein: CASRPRDFYGYTF.

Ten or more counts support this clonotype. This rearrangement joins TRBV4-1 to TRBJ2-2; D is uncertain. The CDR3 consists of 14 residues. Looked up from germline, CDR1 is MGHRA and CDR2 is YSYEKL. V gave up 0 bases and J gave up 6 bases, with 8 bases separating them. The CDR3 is CASSQDRPAGELFF. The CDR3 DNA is TGCGCCAGCAGCCAAGACAGGCCCGCCGGGGAGCTGTTTTTT.

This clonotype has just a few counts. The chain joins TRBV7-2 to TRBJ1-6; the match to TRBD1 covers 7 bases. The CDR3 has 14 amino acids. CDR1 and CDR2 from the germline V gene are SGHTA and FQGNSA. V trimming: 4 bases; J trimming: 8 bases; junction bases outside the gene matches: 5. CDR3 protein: CASSYRGFDSPLHF. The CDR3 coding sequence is TGTGCCAGCAGCTACAGGGGTTTTGATTCACCCCTCCACTTT.

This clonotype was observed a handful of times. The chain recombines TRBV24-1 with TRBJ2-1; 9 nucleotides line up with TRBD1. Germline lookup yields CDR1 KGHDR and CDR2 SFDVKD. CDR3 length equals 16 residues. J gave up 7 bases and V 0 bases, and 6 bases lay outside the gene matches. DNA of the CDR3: TGTGCCACCAGTGATTTGGGGACAGGGCACGGTAATGAGCAGTTCTTC. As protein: CATSDLGTGHGNEQFF.

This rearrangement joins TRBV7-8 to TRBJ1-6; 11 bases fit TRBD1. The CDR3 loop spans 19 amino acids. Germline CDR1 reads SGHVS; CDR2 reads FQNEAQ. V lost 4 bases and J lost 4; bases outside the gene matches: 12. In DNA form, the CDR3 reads TGTGCCAGCAGCTCGATTCACCCGGGACAGGGGGTTTATAATTCACCCCTCCACTTT. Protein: CASSSIHPGQGVYNSPLHF.

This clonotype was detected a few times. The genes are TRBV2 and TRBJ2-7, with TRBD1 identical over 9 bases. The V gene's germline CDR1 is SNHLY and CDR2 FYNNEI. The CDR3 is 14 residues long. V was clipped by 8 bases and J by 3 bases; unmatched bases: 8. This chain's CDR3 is CASFPRDRDYEQYF. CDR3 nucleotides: TGTGCCAGCTTCCCCCGGGACAGGGACTACGAGCAGTACTTC. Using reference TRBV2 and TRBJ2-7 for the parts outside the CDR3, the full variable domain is EPEVTQTPSHQVTQMGQEVILRCVPISNHLYFYWYRQILGQKVEFLVSFYNNEISEKSEIFDDQFSVERPDGSNFTLKIRSTKLEDSAMYFCASFPRDRDYEQYFGPGTRLTVT.

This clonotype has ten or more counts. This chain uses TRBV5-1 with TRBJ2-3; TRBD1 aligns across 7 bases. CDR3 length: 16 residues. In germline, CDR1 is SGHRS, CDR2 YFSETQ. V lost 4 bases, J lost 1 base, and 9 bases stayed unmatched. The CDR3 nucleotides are TGCGCCAGCAGCCCTGGACAGGTTGGGGGCACAGATACGCAGTATTTT. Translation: CASSPGQVGGTDTQYF.